The 2 T cell receptor beta chains listed next were all sequenced from one sample in a study of shared clonotypes between healthy human individuals. TCRdb's copy holds only in-frame clones and misses some; the assay was immunoSEQ multiplex PCR. This sample has some 1,900,000 clones, with roughly 94% found just once. CD8 cells regarded as naive lacked CD45RO, were positively chosen for CCR7, and omitted terminally differentiated effector memory CD45RA+ cells. Sequenced sample: naive CD8+ T cells sorted from blood. The receptors derive from a man aged 18 to 35 in good health.

The J gene is TRBJ2-1, the V gene TRBV4-3, with 7 bases identical to TRBD2. There are 18 residues in the CDR3. Germline CDR1 is LGHNA and CDR2 is YSLEER. V gave up 4 bases and J gave up 3 bases; unmatched junction bases: 15. CDR3 bases: TGCGCCAGCAGCCTTGGGGCTAGCGGCCAACCCTTCTACAATGAGCAGTTCTTC. Its protein is CASSLGASGQPFYNEQFF.

The chain carries TRBV7-9 and TRBJ2-6; 7 positions agree with TRBD1. The CDR3 loop spans 19 amino acids. V shed 3 bases, J shed 0 bases, and the junction held 11 bases outside the gene matches. From germline, CDR1 is SEHNR and CDR2 FQNEAQ (reference sequence). In DNA form, the CDR3 reads TGTGCCAGCAGCTTTAAACAGACAGGGCTCAACTCTGGGGCCAACGTCCTGACTTTC. Translating gives CASSFKQTGLNSGANVLTF.